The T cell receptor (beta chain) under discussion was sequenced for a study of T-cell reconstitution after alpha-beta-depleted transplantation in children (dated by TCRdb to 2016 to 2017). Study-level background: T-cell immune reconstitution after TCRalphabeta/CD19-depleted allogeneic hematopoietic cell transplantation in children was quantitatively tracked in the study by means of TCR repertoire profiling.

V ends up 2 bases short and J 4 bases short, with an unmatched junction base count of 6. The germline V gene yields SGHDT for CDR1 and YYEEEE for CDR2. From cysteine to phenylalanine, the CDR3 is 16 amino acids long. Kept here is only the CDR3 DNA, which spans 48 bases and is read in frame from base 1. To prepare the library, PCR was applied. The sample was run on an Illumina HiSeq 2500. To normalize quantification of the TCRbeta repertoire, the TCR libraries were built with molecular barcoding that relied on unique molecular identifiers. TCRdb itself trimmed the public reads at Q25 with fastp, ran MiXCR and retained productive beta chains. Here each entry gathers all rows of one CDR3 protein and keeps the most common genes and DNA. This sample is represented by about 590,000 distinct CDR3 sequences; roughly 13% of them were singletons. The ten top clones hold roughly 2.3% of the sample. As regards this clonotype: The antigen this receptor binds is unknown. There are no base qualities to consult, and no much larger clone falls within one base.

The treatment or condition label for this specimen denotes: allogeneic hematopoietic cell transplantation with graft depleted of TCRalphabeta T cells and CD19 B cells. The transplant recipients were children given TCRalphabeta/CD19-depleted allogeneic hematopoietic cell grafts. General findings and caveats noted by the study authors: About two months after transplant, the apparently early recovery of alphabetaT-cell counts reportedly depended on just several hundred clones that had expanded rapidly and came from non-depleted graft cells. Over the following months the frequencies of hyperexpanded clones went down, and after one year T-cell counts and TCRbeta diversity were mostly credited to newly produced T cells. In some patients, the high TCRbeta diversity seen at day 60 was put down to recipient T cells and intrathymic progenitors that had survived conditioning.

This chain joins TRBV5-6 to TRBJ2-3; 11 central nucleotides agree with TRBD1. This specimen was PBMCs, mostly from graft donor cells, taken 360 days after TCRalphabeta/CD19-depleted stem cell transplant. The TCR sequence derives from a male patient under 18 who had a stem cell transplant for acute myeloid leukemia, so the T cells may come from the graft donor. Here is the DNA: TGTGCCAGCAGCTTCAAGCGGACAGGGGGCGCAGATACGCAGTATTTT. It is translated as CASSFKRTGGADTQYF.